This T cell receptor (beta chain) was documented in a study of blood T cells in healthy people across ages. The use of a sample-barcoded 5' primer and a J-beta primer mix characterized a second PCR of about 7 to 12 cycles. The study obtained at least 3 million CDR3-containing paired-end reads from every sample. TCRdb processed the 5' RACE reads anew with MiXCR; each CDR3 protein has one entry. This sample has hundreds of thousands of distinct CDR3 sequences, with 40% to 50% found just once. From germline, CDR1 is KGHSH and CDR2 LQKENI. V lost 3 bases, J lost 0 bases, and 5 bases stayed unmatched. The CDR3 has 16 amino acids.

The clonotype comes from a man aged 60 to 69 in good health. The chain combines TRBV18 with TRBJ2-3, with 8 bases that match TRBD2. The sequenced sample consisted of blood. The CDR3 reads CASSPVLAASTDTQYF. The CDR3 DNA reads TGTGCCAGCTCACCTGTACTAGCGGCTAGCACAGATACGCAGTATTTT.